This T cell receptor beta chain was captured by sequencing in a study of cytomegalovirus exposure and HLA in healthy donors. Study background: HLA-typed donors were the source of about 90 million unique TCRs held in an early data release. Assignment to the Caucasian-associated ancestry cluster applied to less than 85% of the approximately 360 genotyped donors.

Germline CDR1 reads SEHNR; CDR2 reads FQNEAQ (reference sequence). The CDR3 runs 18 residues. The germline V and J ends were trimmed by 0 bases and 10 bases, with 25 bases remaining between them. The PCR was carried out with 60 Vbeta primers and 13 Jbeta primers. Here immunoSEQ multiplex PCR was the method, and the copy in TCRdb shows in-frame clones only, minus some. Found here are about 160,000 clones, about three quarters of them singletons; the top ten hold 2.8%. To note about this clone: Antigen: not known.

Findings of the study overall: In a later analysis, TCR beta V- and J-gene trimming was associated with a missense DCLRE1C variant.

V and J are TRBV7-9 and TRBJ1-5; weak D call: TRBD1 (6 bases). This clonotype originated in a woman aged 25 to 39 in good health and CMV-seronegative. The sample was PBMCs. CDR3 coding DNA: TGTGCCAGCAGCTTAGCGACCGGTAGTGAGGGGCTCAGGGGACCCCAGCATTTT. This sequence encodes CASSLATGSEGLRGPQHF.